Listed below are T cell receptor beta chains from one sample, sequenced in a study of blood T cell repertoires in COVID-19. Libraries were prepared by immunoSEQ multiplex PCR; TCRdb keeps only in-frame clonotypes and omits some of them. The profile shows roughly 330,000 clones, approximately 84% of them singletons. The sample comprised PBMCs or T cells enriched from blood (not recorded which). The receptors derive from a woman in her late teens or twenties who had recovered from COVID-19. The CDR3 runs from the conserved cysteine through the conserved F or W. The D gene is left open where the match is weak. Size is stated for part of the rows, as once, few or many counts, or as a class when the clone is expanded.

size	V	J	D	DNA	CDR3
.	TRBV23-1	TRBJ2-5	.	TGCGCCAGCAGTCAAAACAGGGAGGGGGTAGAGACCCAGTACTTC	CASSQNREGVETQYF
.	TRBV5-1	TRBJ1-1	TRBD1	TGCGCCAGCAGTCTGCGAGGGGGACAGGGGAGGAACACTGAAGCTTTCTTT	CASSLRGGQGRNTEAFF
few	TRBV7-9	TRBJ1-3	.	TGTGCCAGCAGCTTAGTAACGTGGCAGGATGGCTCTGGAAACACCATATATTTT	CASSLVTWQDGSGNTIYF
.	TRBV20-1	TRBJ1-2	.	TGCAGTGCTAGTCCCTCAGGGTCGGGCTATGGCTACACCTTC	CSASPSGSGYGYTF
.	TRBV28	TRBJ1-2	.	TGTGCCAGCCGTGGACAGCTAAACTATGGCTACACCTTC	CASRGQLNYGYTF
.	TRBV11-2	TRBJ1-1	TRBD1	TGTGCCAGCAGCACCTCGGGACAGCCTGCAACTGAAGCTTTCTTT	CASSTSGQPATEAFF
.	TRBV7-8	TRBJ1-2	.	TGTGCCAGCAGCTTAGAGGGGAGGACCTATGGCTACACCTTC	CASSLEGRTYGYTF
.	TRBV25-1	TRBJ1-4	.	TGTGCCAGCAGTGAACAGATAAATGAAAAACTGTTTTTT	CASSEQINEKLFF
.	TRBV6-6	TRBJ1-4	.	TGTGCCAGCCGAACAGGACCGGAGGAAAAACTGTTTTTT	CASRTGPEEKLFF
few	TRBV5-1	TRBJ1-2	.	TGCGCCAGCAGCCTTGGCTACGGCAGGGACTATGGCTACACCTTC	CASSLGYGRDYGYTF
.	TRBV2	TRBJ2-2	TRBD2	TGTGCCAGAGAAAGGGGACTAGCGGGAGACACCGGGGAGCTGTTTTTT	CARERGLAGDTGELFF
.	TRBV7-9	TRBJ1-4	.	TGTGCCAGCAGCTTAGGAAACAGCTATGAAAAACTGTTTTTT	CASSLGNSYEKLFF
.	TRBV6-6	TRBJ1-2	.	TGTGCCAGCAGTAGGACGGCGGCGGGTGGCTACACCTTC	CASSRTAAGGYTF
.	TRBV6-1	TRBJ2-2	TRBD1	TGTGCCAGCAGTGAAGGGACAGGGGACACCGGGGAGCTGTTTTTT	CASSEGTGDTGELFF
.	TRBV5-6	TRBJ2-7	.	TGTGCCAGCAGCTTCAGGGATATCTACGAGCAGTACTTC	CASSFRDIYEQYF
once	TRBV15	TRBJ1-4	.	TGTGCCACCAGCTTAGACTCGACTAATGAAAAACTGTTTTTT	CATSLDSTNEKLFF
.	TRBV19	TRBJ1-2	TRBD1	TGTGCCAGTAGTATATCGGGGACAGACAACTATGGCTACACCTTC	CASSISGTDNYGYTF
few	TRBV11-2	TRBJ2-3	.	TGTGCCAGCAGCTTCATGGGACTTTTGCGCACAGATACGCAGTATTTT	CASSFMGLLRTDTQYF
.	TRBV7-6	TRBJ2-1	.	TGTGCCAGCAGCTTAGGGAGAACTAGGGAGCAGTTCTTC	CASSLGRTREQFF
.	TRBV15	TRBJ2-5	.	TGTGCCACCAGCAGGGGGCGTGAGACCCAGTACTTC	CATSRGRETQYF
.	TRBV6-5	TRBJ2-7	.	TGTGCCAGCACCTTGCCCGGAGCGTTGGAGCAGTACTTC	CASTLPGALEQYF
.	TRBV6-5	TRBJ1-2	.	TGTGCCAGCAGTCAGTCTAGCGGGAGACGGGGCTACACCTTC	CASSQSSGRRGYTF
.	TRBV7-9	TRBJ1-4	.	TGTGCCAGCAGCTTAGCCGGGGGGAACAATGAAAAACTGTTTTTT	CASSLAGGNNEKLFF
once	TRBV5-6	TRBJ1-1	.	TGTGCCAGCAGCTTGATCGAAAGCCCTGAAGCTTTCTTT	CASSLIESPEAFF
.	TRBV6-1	TRBJ2-3	.	TGTGCCAGCAGTGTACGGACGGGAGTTAGCACAGATACGCAGTATTTT	CASSVRTGVSTDTQYF
.	TRBV9	TRBJ1-4	TRBD1	TGTGCCAGCAGCCCCTCCGGGACAGCGGAAAAACTGTTTTTT	CASSPSGTAEKLFF
.	TRBV13	TRBJ2-7	.	TGTGCCAGCAGCTTAGGAAGGGGGGGGCAACGGAATACCTACGAGCAGTACTTC	CASSLGRGGQRNTYEQYF
.	TRBV10-3	TRBJ1-1	TRBD1	TGTGCCATCATGGAGCGGGGGCAGGGGGCTGAAGCTTTCTTT	CAIMERGQGAEAFF
.	TRBV5-4	TRBJ2-7	.	TGTGCCAGCAGCCCTTTGGGCGTAGTCGACGAGCAGTACTTC	CASSPLGVVDEQYF
.	TRBV5-5	TRBJ1-2	.	TGTGCCAGCAGCTTTACCGGGACAATCTATGGCTACACCTTC	CASSFTGTIYGYTF
.	TRBV28	TRBJ2-7	.	TGTGCCAGCAGTTTTAACAGGGTAGCCTACGAGCAGTACTTC	CASSFNRVAYEQYF
.	TRBV4-1	TRBJ1-4	TRBD1	TGCGCCACCTCGGACAGGTTTACTAATGAAAAACTGTTTTTT	CATSDRFTNEKLFF
.	TRBV6-1	TRBJ2-7	.	TGTGCCAGCAGTGAAACCGGAGGGTTTTCCTACGAGCAGTACTTC	CASSETGGFSYEQYF
few	TRBV5-1	TRBJ1-3	.	TGCGCCAGCACCCCTGGGGCAGGGGCATCCTCTGGAAACACCATATATTTT	CASTPGAGASSGNTIYF
.	TRBV10-1	TRBJ1-1	TRBD1	TGCGCCAGCAGTGAGTCCAGGGGGCGGAAGGCGGAAGCTTTCTTT	CASSESRGRKAEAFF
.	TRBV19	TRBJ2-7	TRBD2	TGTGCCAGTATAGCCCCAGGGAGAACTAGCGGCCCTTGTTCCTTCTACGAGCAGTACTTC	CASIAPGRTSGPCSFYEQYF
.	TRBV10-3	TRBJ1-4	.	TGTGCCATCAGTGAGGAACCAGGGGAGGGGGAAGAAAAACTGTTTTTT	CAISEEPGEGEEKLFF
.	TRBV30	TRBJ1-3	.	TGTGCCTGCCCAGGGAGCGGGGAACGTGGAAACACCATATATTTT	CACPGSGERGNTIYF
once	TRBV24-1	TRBJ1-3	.	TGTGCCACCAGTGACCAGTCAACTGGAAACACCATATATTTT	CATSDQSTGNTIYF
.	TRBV15	TRBJ2-1	TRBD2	TGTGCCACCAGCACTAGCGGGAGAACCTACAATGAGCAGTTCTTC	CATSTSGRTYNEQFF
.	TRBV7-9	TRBJ1-1	TRBD1	TGTGCCAGCAGTCCGTCAACAGGGGGCACTGAAGCTTTCTTT	CASSPSTGGTEAFF
.	TRBV25-1	TRBJ1-2	.	TGTGCCAGCAGTGTGCACAGTCAGGACTACACCTTC	CASSVHSQDYTF
.	TRBV19	TRBJ1-2	.	TGTGCCAGTAGTACACTAGGCGGCTACACCTTC	CASSTLGGYTF
.	TRBV2	TRBJ1-1	.	TGTGCCAGCAGTGTAGAGATGAACACTGAAGCTTTCTTT	CASSVEMNTEAFF
.	TRBV11-2	TRBJ1-5	.	TGTGCCAGCAGCCCCGGGTTAAATCAGCCCCAGCATTTT	CASSPGLNQPQHF
.	TRBV2	TRBJ2-3	.	TGTGCCAGCACTTTAGCGGGCACAGATACGCAGTATTTT	CASTLAGTDTQYF
.	TRBV12-3/TRBV12-4	TRBJ1-2	TRBD1	TGTGCCAGCAGTGGAGACAGGGGTGATGGCTACACCTTC	CASSGDRGDGYTF
few	TRBV10-2	TRBJ2-1	TRBD1	TGCGCCAGCGCCGGGACAGGGAAATCCTACAATGAGCAGTTCTTC	CASAGTGKSYNEQFF
.	TRBV12-3/TRBV12-4	TRBJ1-2	.	TGTGCCAGCAGTTTCACACAGACCTATGGCTACACCTTC	CASSFTQTYGYTF
once	TRBV29-1	TRBJ1-1	.	TGCAGCGTTGGAGGTTTCGGGGTGAACACTGAAGCTTTCTTT	CSVGGFGVNTEAFF
once	TRBV5-8	TRBJ1-1	TRBD1	TGTGCCAGCAGCTTGGCTACCAACAGGGGACGGGCGAACACTGAAGCTTTCTTT	CASSLATNRGRANTEAFF
.	TRBV29-1	TRBJ1-1	.	TGCAGCGTTGAAGAATACGGGGTTTCCACTGAAGCTTTCTTT	CSVEEYGVSTEAFF
.	TRBV27	TRBJ2-5	.	TGTGCCAGCAGCCTGGGGTTTCTTGGGAGCGGGGAGACCCAGTACTTC	CASSLGFLGSGETQYF